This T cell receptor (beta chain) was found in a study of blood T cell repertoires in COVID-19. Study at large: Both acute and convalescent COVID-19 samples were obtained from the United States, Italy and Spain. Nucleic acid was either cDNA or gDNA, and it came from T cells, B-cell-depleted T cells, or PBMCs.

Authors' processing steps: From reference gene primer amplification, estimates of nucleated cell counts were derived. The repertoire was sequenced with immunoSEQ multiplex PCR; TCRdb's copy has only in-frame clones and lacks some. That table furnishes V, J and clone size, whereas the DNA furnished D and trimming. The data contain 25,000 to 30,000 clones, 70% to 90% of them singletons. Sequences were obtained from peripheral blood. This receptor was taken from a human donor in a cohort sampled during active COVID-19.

This chain's CDR3 is CASSLTDRGEGEKLFF. CDR3 bases: TGTGCCAGCAGCCTTACCGACAGGGGAGAAGGTGAAAAACTGTTTTTT. The V call is TRBV5-8, the J call TRBJ1-4, with 8 bases that match TRBD1. With 4 bases clipped from V and 7 bases from J, the junction kept 12 bases outside the gene matches. Germline V CDR1 and CDR2: SGHTS, YDEGEE. The CDR3 loop spans 16 amino acids.